The rows below give T cell receptor beta chains drawn from one sample of a study of blood T cells in healthy people across ages. TCRdb reprocessed the 5' RACE reads via MiXCR and lists one record per CDR3 protein. The profile shows hundreds of thousands of distinct CDR3 sequences, 55% to 65% of them singletons. Sequences were obtained from blood. Every receptor here comes from a man aged 30 to 45 in good health. Both conserved end residues are part of each CDR3. Each record gives: V gene, D gene, clone size, J gene, CDR3 protein, CDR3 DNA. The D gene is left open where the match is weak. The listing skips clone size in some rows; elsewhere it reads once, few, many or a size class.

TRBV7-2	.	.	TRBJ1-2	CASSLAPSQKGYGYTF	TGTGCCAGCAGCTTAGCGCCTTCTCAGAAGGGGTATGGCTACACCTTC
TRBV4-3	.	.	TRBJ1-2	CASSQGVTGSINYGYTF	TGCGCCAGCAGCCAAGGGGTAACAGGATCTATCAACTATGGCTACACCTTC
TRBV28	TRBD2	once	TRBJ2-7	CASSLPLAGAYEQYF	TGTGCCAGCAGTCTCCCCCTAGCGGGAGCCTACGAGCAGTACTTC
TRBV5-1	TRBD1	.	TRBJ1-5	CASTDTGVSNQPQHF	TGCGCCAGCACCGATACAGGGGTTAGCAATCAGCCCCAGCATTTT
TRBV12-3/TRBV12-4	.	.	TRBJ2-1	CASRPGTPANEQFF	TGTGCCAGCAGACCCGGGACTCCCGCCAATGAGCAGTTCTTC
TRBV7-2	.	.	TRBJ2-1	CASSLTGHNEQFF	TGTGCCAGCAGCCTTACAGGTCACAATGAGCAGTTCTTC
TRBV28	TRBD1	.	TRBJ2-7	CASSYGSGQGYEQYF	TGTGCCAGCAGTTACGGATCCGGACAGGGATACGAGCAGTACTTC
TRBV5-6	.	.	TRBJ1-2	CASSGEGRYNYGYTF	TGTGCCAGCAGCGGTGAGGGACGCTATAACTATGGCTACACCTTC
TRBV6-5	TRBD1	.	TRBJ2-4	CASSYSGTGAWEQYF	TGTGCCAGCAGTTACTCCGGGACAGGGGCCTGGGAGCAGTACTTC
TRBV3-1	.	few	TRBJ2-1	CASSQEQGGGEQFF	TGTGCCAGCAGCCAAGAACAGGGGGGGGGTGAGCAGTTCTTC
TRBV3-1	.	few	TRBJ1-2	CASSQDGRNYGYTF	TGTGCCAGCAGCCAAGATGGCAGAAACTATGGCTACACCTTC
TRBV20-1	.	.	TRBJ2-5	CSAKIAAGLEAQYF	TGCAGTGCCAAAATAGCGGCCGGGCTAGAGGCCCAGTACTTC
TRBV24-1	TRBD1	.	TRBJ2-3	CATSDLHRGSDTQYF	TGTGCCACCAGTGATTTGCACAGGGGGTCAGATACGCAGTATTTT
TRBV12-3/TRBV12-4	TRBD1	.	TRBJ2-2	CASSLIQGQGGTGELFF	TGTGCCAGCAGTTTAATTCAGGGACAGGGGGGGACCGGGGAGCTGTTTTTT
TRBV5-1	TRBD1	.	TRBJ2-1	CASSADREVDNEQFF	TGCGCCAGCAGCGCGGACAGGGAGGTCGACAATGAGCAGTTCTTC
TRBV4-2	.	.	TRBJ2-5	CASSQVNVPGETQYF	TGTGCCAGCAGCCAAGTGAATGTTCCAGGAGAGACCCAGTACTTC
TRBV20-1	.	.	TRBJ1-6	CSARDPQNSPLHF	TGCAGTGCTAGAGATCCCCAGAATTCACCCCTCCACTTT
TRBV5-1	.	few	TRBJ1-4	CASRYNRDGGEKLFF	TGCGCCAGCAGGTACAACAGGGATGGAGGTGAAAAACTGTTTTTT
TRBV11-2	.	.	TRBJ2-7	CASSLGSGRGSYEQYF	TGTGCCAGCAGCTTAGGGTCTGGGAGGGGGTCCTACGAGCAGTACTTC